This passage covers 27 T cell receptor beta chains from one sample sequenced in a study of early T cells in non-severe SARS-CoV-2 infection. In TCRdb, the 5' RACE reads were re-called with MiXCR into one record per CDR3 protein. The table lists under 85,000 distinct CDR3 sequences, roughly 13% of them singletons, with 9.5% to 12% in the top ten. The sequencing sample was made of whole blood. These receptors all stem from an adult who was a healthcare worker with PCR-confirmed SARS-CoV-2 infection or an uninfected control (not recorded which).

The rearrangement uses TRBV7-9 and TRBJ2-3; D remains ambiguous. The germline V gene has CDR1 SEHNR and CDR2 FQNEAQ (reference sequence). The CDR3 consists of 14 residues. V lost 7 bases to trimming and J lost 0 bases, with 11 bases between them. The CDR3 bases are TGTGCCAGCAAGTCAGCAGAAAGCACAGATACGCAGTATTTT. It translates to CASKSAESTDTQYF.

A few counts support this clonotype. The chain employs TRBV4-3 and TRBJ2-6, with a possible D match to TRBD1 (5 bases). V was trimmed by 1 base and J by 2 bases, leaving 18 bases between them. This CDR3 has 19 residues. Germline-derived CDR1 and CDR2 are LGHNA and YSLEER. The CDR3 sequence is CASSQVPVQASAGANVLTF. CDR3 in DNA: TGCGCCAGCAGCCAAGTTCCGGTACAGGCTTCAGCTGGGGCCAACGTCCTGACTTTC.

This clonotype occurred a few times. The chain links TRBV5-4 to TRBJ2-5; D is unresolved. The CDR3 covers 14 residues. The V end lost 4 bases, the J end lost 1 base, and 11 bases lay between the germline ends. CDR1 and CDR2 (germline): SGHNT, YYREEE (reference sequence). The CDR3 spells CASSPGRSQETQYF. For the CDR3, the DNA is TGTGCCAGCAGCCCGGGCCGCAGCCAAGAGACCCAGTACTTC.

This clonotype was recorded at least ten times. The chain joins TRBV20-1 to TRBJ1-6; 10 bases are a match to TRBD1. V lost 6 bases to trimming and J lost 5 bases; unmatched junction nucleotides: 7. This CDR3 spans 15 amino acids. The germline CDR1 and CDR2 sequences are DFQATT and SNEGSKA (reference sequence). The CDR3 spells CSAEAGTGDNSPLHF. In DNA, the CDR3 is TGCAGTGCAGAAGCCGGGACAGGGGATAATTCACCCCTCCACTTT.

This clonotype showed up just a few times. The rearrangement uses TRBV11-3 and TRBJ2-1; no firm D call. V gave up 2 bases and J gave up 4 bases, with 6 bases separating them. The CDR3 has 13 amino acids. CDR1 is SGHNT, CDR2 YENEEA, per germline. The CDR3 DNA is TGTGCCAGCAGCTTACGCAGATACAATGAGCAGTTCTTC. Translation gives CASSLRRYNEQFF.

For this clonotype: Mismatch with germline at one junction end may stem from a read error. This chain links TRBV5-1 with TRBJ2-1; the D is unclear. The germline V gene has CDR1 SGHRS and CDR2 YFSETQ. CDR3 length: 11 residues. The CDR3 loop is CVSSLSNEQFF. CDR3 sequence (DNA): TGCGTCAGCAGCTTGAGCAATGAGCAGTTCTTC. The variable domain in full, with the rest retrieved from reference TRBV5-1 and TRBJ2-1, is KAGVTQTPRYLIKTRGQQVTLSCSPISGHRSVSWYQQTPGQGLQFLFEYFSETQRNKGNFPGRFSGRQFSNSRSEMNVSTLELGDSALYLCVSSLSNEQFFGPGTRLTVL.

This clonotype was detected ten times or more. The chain is built from TRBV6-6 and TRBJ1-2; TRBD1 might be the D (5 bases). The germline gives CDR1 MNHNY, CDR2 SVGAGI (reference sequence). V was clipped by 2 bases and J by 6 bases, with 10 bases between them. The CDR3 consists of 13 residues. The CDR3: CASSYGKGNGYTF. DNA for the CDR3: TGTGCCAGCAGTTACGGGAAGGGGAATGGCTACACCTTC.

The rearrangement links TRBV28 to TRBJ2-5, with 8 nucleotides matching TRBD2. The germline V gene has CDR1 MDHEN and CDR2 SYDVKM. CDR3 length: 16 residues. The V segment lost 5 bases and the J segment 5 bases; nucleotides outside the gene matches: 13. CDR3: CASSLAGAGVGETQYF. The CDR3, as DNA: TGTGCCAGCAGTCTAGCGGGTGCCGGGGTCGGCGAGACCCAGTACTTC. The full variable domain, completed using reference TRBV28 and TRBJ2-5, is DVKVTQSSRYLVKRTGEKVFLECVQDMDHENMFWYRQDPGLGLRLIYFSYDVKMKEKGDIPEGYSVSREKKERFSLILESASTNQTSMYLCASSLAGAGVGETQYFGPGTRLLVL.

V usage is TRBV28 and J usage is TRBJ2-2, with D perhaps given as TRBD1 or TRBD2 (5 bases each). V was trimmed by 6 bases and J by 3 bases, leaving 17 bases between them. The CDR3 covers 16 residues. Germline lookup yields CDR1 MDHEN and CDR2 SYDVKM. CDR3 residues: CASSIRGYPHTGELFF. CDR3 in DNA: TGTGCCAGCAGCATACGGGGCTACCCCCACACCGGGGAGCTGTTTTTT. The full variable domain, completed using reference TRBV28 and TRBJ2-2, is DVKVTQSSRYLVKRTGEKVFLECVQDMDHENMFWYRQDPGLGLRLIYFSYDVKMKEKGDIPEGYSVSREKKERFSLILESASTNQTSMYLCASSIRGYPHTGELFFGEGSRLTVL.

A few counts support this clonotype. The chain links TRBV9 to TRBJ2-1; tentatively, D is TRBD2 (6 bases). From germline, CDR1 is SGDLS and CDR2 YYNGEE. V lost 0 bases and J 10 bases, leaving 20 bases between the germline ends. The CDR3 loop spans 16 amino acids. The CDR3 DNA reads TGTGCCAGCAGCGTAGGAGCAAGTCGTGGGGCGGGAGAGCAGTTCTTC. Translated: CASSVGASRGAGEQFF.

This clonotype has just a few counts. The V call is TRBV12-3 or TRBV12-4, the J call TRBJ1-1; D call uncertain. V gave up 2 bases and J gave up 0 bases, with 7 bases separating them. This CDR3 is 14 amino acids long. The CDR3 sequence: CASSLRTVNTEAFF. CDR3 nucleotides: TGTGCCAGCAGTTTACGGACGGTGAACACTGAAGCTTTCTTT.

V usage is TRBV2 and J usage is TRBJ2-2, with a weak D call TRBD1 (5 bases). CDR1 is SNHLY, CDR2 FYNNEI, per germline. V was clipped by 6 bases and J by 8 bases, with 13 bases between them. CDR3 length: 13 residues. CDR3 in DNA: TGTGCCAGCAGGTGGGGCGTCCCGGGGGAGCTGTTTTTT. This sequence encodes CASRWGVPGELFF. The entire variable domain, with the rest obtained from reference TRBV2 and TRBJ2-2, is as follows: EPEVTQTPSHQVTQMGQEVILRCVPISNHLYFYWYRQILGQKVEFLVSFYNNEISEKSEIFDDQFSVERPDGSNFTLKIRSTKLEDSAMYFCASRWGVPGELFFGEGSRLTVL.

This clonotype was seen more than once but under ten times. The chain links TRBV19 to TRBJ2-5; D remains unclear. V lost 5 bases and J 5 bases, leaving 12 bases between the germline ends. There are 13 residues in the CDR3. Germline CDR1 LNHDA, CDR2 SQIVND (reference sequence). The CDR3 region is CASSPGDVETQYF. Here the CDR3 DNA reads TGTGCCAGTAGTCCCGGAGACGTGGAGACCCAGTACTTC.

This clonotype has only a few counts. The chain links TRBV7-7 to TRBJ2-3, with D unresolved. V lost 1 base, J lost 6 bases, and 14 bases lay in between. Germline loops: CDR1 SSHAT, CDR2 FNYEAQ (reference sequence). The CDR3 length is 15 residues. CDR3 region: CASSLVFSPGDTQYF. The DNA for the CDR3 is TGTGCCAGCAGCTTAGTTTTCTCTCCCGGGGATACGCAGTATTTT.

This clonotype has more than one count but fewer than ten. The chain joins TRBV27 to TRBJ1-1; 10 bases align to TRBD1. The junction had 7 bases not matched to a gene; V was cut back by 3 bases and J by 12 bases. CDR1 and CDR2 from the germline V gene are MNHEY and SMNVEV (reference sequence). The CDR3 consists of 13 residues. The CDR3 here is CASSFGQGESSFF. The CDR3, as DNA: TGTGCCAGCAGTTTTGGACAGGGGGAATCGTCTTTCTTT.

This clonotype has only a few counts. The gene calls are TRBV29-1 and TRBJ2-5; maybe TRBD1 (6 bases). The V gene's germline CDR1 is SQVTM and CDR2 ANQGSEA. The CDR3 spans 12 residues. The germline V and J ends were trimmed by 2 bases and 5 bases, with 9 bases remaining between them. This chain's CDR3 is CSVESGGETQYF. DNA of the CDR3: TGCAGCGTTGAATCTGGGGGCGAGACCCAGTACTTC.

This clonotype was counted a few times. This rearrangement joins TRBV21-1 to TRBJ2-3. TRBV21-1 is listed as a pseudogene. The CDR3 contains 14 residues. CDR3 in DNA: TGTGCCAGCAGCTTGTGGGTTGGCACAGATACGCAGTATTTT. Translation gives CASSLWVGTDTQYF.

CDR3 coding DNA: TGTGCCAGCAGGCCTTTAGGGGGCACCGGGGAGCTGTTTTTT. Its translation is CASRPLGGTGELFF. This rearrangement joins TRBV27 to TRBJ2-2, with D perhaps TRBD1 (6 bases). The CDR3 covers 14 residues. Per germline, CDR1 MNHEY and CDR2 SMNVEV (reference sequence). The ends were cut back, 6 bases at V and 4 bases at J, with 12 bases in the middle.

J is TRBJ1-1 and V is TRBV6-2 or TRBV6-3; D remains ambiguous. V gave up 4 bases and J gave up 2 bases, with 8 bases separating them. CDR1 and CDR2 from the germline V gene are MNHEY and SVGEGT. This CDR3 region has 13 residues. DNA for the CDR3: TGTGCCAGCAGTTTGTGGGCAAACACTGAAGCTTTCTTT. This codes for CASSLWANTEAFF.

A few counts support this clonotype. The genes are TRBV5-1 and TRBJ1-1; TRBD1 is a possible D gene (6 bases). Germline values: CDR1 SGHRS, CDR2 YFSETQ. The CDR3 length is 14 residues. V was trimmed by 1 base and J by 4 bases, leaving 11 bases between them. Here the CDR3 reads CASSLSRGATEAFF. CDR3 DNA: TGCGCCAGCAGCTTGAGTAGGGGGGCCACTGAAGCTTTCTTT.

The V gene is TRBV9, the J gene TRBJ2-1; 8 bases are a match to TRBD1. The CDR3 runs to 15 residues. The ends lost 4 bases at V and 4 bases at J; junction bases unmatched: 7. Germline CDR1 and CDR2: SGDLS and YYNGEE. The CDR3 bases are TGTGCCAGCAGCCCTCGGGACAGGACGTACAATGAGCAGTTCTTC. It is translated as CASSPRDRTYNEQFF.

In this sample, this clonotype turned up a few times. CDR3 in DNA: TGTGCCAGCAGCTTAGATGGAGCGGATAATGAGCAGTTCTTC. Protein: CASSLDGADNEQFF. V is TRBV11-3 and J is TRBJ2-1; weak D call: TRBD2 (5 bases). Germline CDR1 reads SGHNT; CDR2 reads YENEEA. The CDR3 is 14 amino acids. Deletions cut 0 bases from V and 7 bases from J, with 10 bases between.

This rearrangement joins TRBV7-9 to TRBJ2-7; TRBD2 is a possible D gene (6 bases). Trimming shortened V by 5 bases and J by 0 bases, and 11 bases separated the two germline ends. CDR3 length: 14 residues. Germline CDR1 SEHNR, CDR2 FQNEAQ (reference sequence). CDR3 residues: CASSPSGSSYEQYF. CDR3 DNA: TGTGCCAGCAGCCCGAGCGGGTCCTCCTACGAGCAGTACTTC.

The genes are TRBV3-1 and TRBJ2-1; D gene ambiguous. The length of the CDR3 is 14 residues. CDR1 is LGHDT, CDR2 YNNKEL, per germline (reference sequence). V gave up 0 bases and J gave up 9 bases, with 12 bases separating them. CDR3 coding DNA: TGTGCCAGCAGCCAAGAGGCTAGTAGGTTTGAGCAGTTCTTC. This translates into CASSQEASRFEQFF.

The chain couples TRBV19 to TRBJ2-1, with 14 bases identical to TRBD2. Germline V CDR1 and CDR2: LNHDA, SQIVND (reference sequence). The CDR3 loop spans 17 amino acids. J gave up 7 bases and V 1 base, and 6 bases lay outside the gene matches. The CDR3 here is CASSIVTGLAGVNEQFF. CDR3 in DNA: TGTGCCAGTAGTATAGTGACGGGACTAGCGGGGGTGAATGAGCAGTTCTTC.

The chain recombines TRBV28 with TRBJ2-7; tentative D call: TRBD2 (5 bases). This CDR3 contains 17 residues. Trimming removed 7 bases from V and 3 bases from J, with 25 bases in between. Germline V gene sequence: CDR1 MDHEN, CDR2 SYDVKM. Here the CDR3 reads CASTPSYSLKGDYEQYF. Here the CDR3 DNA reads TGTGCCAGCACCCCATCCTACAGTCTAAAGGGAGACTACGAGCAGTACTTC.

This clonotype has just a few counts. The chain uses TRBV30 and TRBJ1-6; 8 nucleotides agree with TRBD1. The CDR3 is made up of 14 amino acids. CDR1 and CDR2 (germline): GTSNPN, SVGIG (reference sequence). V lost 1 base and J lost 6; bases outside the gene matches: 2. The DNA of the CDR3 is TGTGCCTGGAGTGCAGGGGGCGCTAATTCACCCCTCCACTTT. Protein sequence: CAWSAGGANSPLHF. Full variable domain (missing parts from reference TRBV30 and TRBJ1-6): SQTIHQWPATLVQPVGSPLSLECTVEGTSNPNLYWYRQAAGRGLQLLFYSVGIGQISSEVPQNLSASRPQDRQFILSSKKLLLSDSGFYLCAWSAGGANSPLHFGNGTRLTVT.